This TCR beta chain came from a study of shared clonotypes between healthy human individuals. Study summary: CD4 naive and memory got three plates each, CD8 naive two, CD8 memory one.

CDR3 length equals 15 residues. Trimming removed 4 bases at V and 3 bases at J, with 15 bases between. In germline, CDR1 is MNHEY, CDR2 SVGAGI. Libraries were prepared by immunoSEQ multiplex PCR; TCRdb keeps only in-frame clonotypes and omits some of them. The table records 400,000 to 600,000 clones, roughly 95% of them present only once. The sequenced sample consisted of naive CD4+ T cells sorted from blood. The sample's subset: CD45RA+ positively selected. This receptor was obtained from a woman in her thirties in good health. This chain connects TRBV6-5 to TRBJ1-2; possibly TRBD1 for D (5 bases). The CDR3 spells CASSSGPTPDYGYTF. In DNA, the CDR3 is TGTGCCAGCAGTTCGGGACCGACCCCGGACTATGGCTACACCTTC.